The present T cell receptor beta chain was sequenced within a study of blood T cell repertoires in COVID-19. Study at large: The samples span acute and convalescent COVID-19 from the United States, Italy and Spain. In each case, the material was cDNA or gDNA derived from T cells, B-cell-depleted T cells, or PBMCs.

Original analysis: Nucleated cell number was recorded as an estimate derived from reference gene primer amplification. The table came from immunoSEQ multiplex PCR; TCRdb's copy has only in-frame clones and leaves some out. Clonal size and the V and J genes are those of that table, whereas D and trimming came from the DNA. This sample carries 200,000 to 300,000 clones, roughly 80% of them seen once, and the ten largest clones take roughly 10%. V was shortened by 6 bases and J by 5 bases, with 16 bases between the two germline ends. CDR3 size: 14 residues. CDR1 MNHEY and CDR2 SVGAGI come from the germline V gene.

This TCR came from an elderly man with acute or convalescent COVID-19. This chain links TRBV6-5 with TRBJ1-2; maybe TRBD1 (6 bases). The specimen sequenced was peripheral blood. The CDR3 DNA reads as TGTGCCAGCAGCCCCGGGACACCCTTATATGGCTACACCTTC. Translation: CASSPGTPLYGYTF.